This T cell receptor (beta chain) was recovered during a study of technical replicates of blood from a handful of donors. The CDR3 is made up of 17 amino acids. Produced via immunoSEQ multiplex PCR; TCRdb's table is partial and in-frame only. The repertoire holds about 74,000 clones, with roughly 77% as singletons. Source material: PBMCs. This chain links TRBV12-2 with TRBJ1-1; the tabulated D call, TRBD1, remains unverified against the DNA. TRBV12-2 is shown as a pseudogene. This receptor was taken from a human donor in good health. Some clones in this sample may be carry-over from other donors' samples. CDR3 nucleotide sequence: TGTGCAAGTCGCTTAGTAGACGACAGGGGTCGAAGGACTGAAGCTTTCTTT. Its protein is CASRLVDDRGRRTEAFF.